This T cell receptor beta chain was profiled in a study of shared clonotypes between healthy human individuals. Study-wide context: Sampling drew on donors who were two women and three men aged 18 to 49.

TCRdb's table, derived via immunoSEQ multiplex PCR, lists solely in-frame clones and lacks some. The sample consists of about 1.1 million clones, approximately 80% of them appearing once. Regarding the study as a whole: Clonotypes not shared had lower generation probabilities than those common to all four donors. A handful of donors held about 4.5% of naive CD4 clonotypes in common.

This CDR3 is 12 amino acids long. The germline CDR1 and CDR2 sequences are GTSNPN and SVGIG (reference sequence). Note on this clone: As yet, its antigen is unknown. Relative to the germline gene, one junction end is altered; a read error may explain this.

None of the donors, who were healthy HIV-negative adults, had recently had acute infections or vaccinations. The sequence was collected from a man aged 18 to 29 in good health. Some clones in this sample may be carry-over from other donors' samples. Sequencing was carried out using memory CD4+ T cells from PBMCs. The sample's subset: CD45RA-negative fraction. The chain couples TRBV30 to TRBJ2-3; 9 nucleotides match TRBD1. The CDR3 loop reads CAGTGNTDTQYF. As DNA, the CDR3 is TGCGCCGGGACAGGGAACACAGATACGCAGTATTTT.